The 17 T cell receptor beta chains below come from one sample, sequenced in a study of breast tumors, draining lymph nodes, adjacent tissues. TCRdb recomputed calls from the multiplex PCR reads with MiXCR, one row per CDR3 protein. Seen here are around 300,000 distinct CDR3 sequences, 30% observed once, and the top ten hold more than 0.85%. Axillary draining lymph nodes of breast cancer patients supplied the node samples. Source material: axillary lymph node tissue. The receptors shown here come from a female donor with breast cancer. Some clones in this sample may be carry-over from other donors' samples.

The chain has TRBV14 and TRBJ2-1, with TRBD2 matching over 10 bases. V lost 1 base and J lost 10; bases outside the gene matches: 7. CDR3 length: 15 amino acids. The germline V gene encodes CDR1 SGHDN and CDR2 FVKESK. The CDR3 DNA sequence: TGTGCCAGCAGCCAAGTCACTAGCGGGATCTACGAGCAGTTCTTC. Residues: CASSQVTSGIYEQFF.

A note on this clonotype: A much larger clone is a single base away; this may be a read error. This rearrangement joins TRBV7-2 to TRBJ2-1; 7 bases align to TRBD2. CDR3 length: 15 amino acids. CDR1 is SGHTA, CDR2 FQGNSA, per germline. The CDR3: CASSPGLVSYNEQLF. Here the CDR3 DNA reads TGTGCCAGCAGCCCAGGACTAGTCTCCTACAATGAGCAGCTCTTC.

This clonotype was found many times. The V call is TRBV24-1, the J call TRBJ2-1; either TRBD1 or TRBD2 may fit D (5 bases each). Germline values: CDR1 KGHDR, CDR2 SFDVKD. V lost 1 base and J 9 bases, leaving 9 bases between the germline ends. This CDR3 spans 13 amino acids. The CDR3 loop is CATSDLRGGEQFF. CDR3 coding DNA: TGTGCCACCAGTGATTTACGGGGCGGTGAGCAGTTCTTC.

The V call is TRBV28, the J call TRBJ1-4; D perhaps matches TRBD1 (5 bases). Germline V lookup: CDR1 MDHEN, CDR2 SYDVKM. The CDR3 covers 16 residues. The ends were cut back, 6 bases at V and 6 bases at J, with 20 bases in the middle. The CDR3 protein is CASSPGKGGGDEKLFF. The CDR3 nucleotides are TGTGCCAGCAGCCCCGGGAAGGGTGGGGGTGATGAAAAACTGTTTTTT. The full variable domain, rest sourced from reference TRBV28 and TRBJ1-4, is DVKVTQSSRYLVKRTGEKVFLECVQDMDHENMFWYRQDPGLGLRLIYFSYDVKMKEKGDIPEGYSVSREKKERFSLILESASTNQTSMYLCASSPGKGGGDEKLFFGSGTQLSVL.

Details on this clonotype: A clone one base away is much larger, so this may be a read error. This chain links TRBV6-5 with TRBJ2-2; 9 positions agree with TRBD2. V was clipped by 5 bases and J by 8 bases; unmatched bases: 12. Germline CDR1 and CDR2: MNHEY and SVGAGI. The CDR3 has 16 residues. CDR3 sequence (DNA): TGTGCCAGCAGTCACTTTAGCGGGAGCGGGTCTGGGGAGCTGTTTTTT. This codes for CASSHFSGSGSGELFF.

At least ten counts were recorded for this clonotype. The V gene is TRBV19, the J gene TRBJ2-7; 7 bases line up with TRBD2. The V segment lost 0 bases and the J segment 2 bases; nucleotides outside the gene matches: 4. Germline assignment: CDR1 LNHDA and CDR2 SQIVND (reference sequence). The CDR3 loop spans 15 amino acids. The CDR3 DNA reads as TGTGCCAGTAGTATAGACCCGGGGAGGGCCTACGAGCAGTACTTC. Translated, it gives CASSIDPGRAYEQYF. Looking up the rest from reference TRBV19 and TRBJ2-7 gives the full variable domain: DGGITQSPKYLFRKEGQNVTLSCEQNLNHDAMYWYRQDPGQGLRLIYYSQIVNDFQKGDIAEGYSVSREKKESFPLTVTSAQKNPTAFYLCASSIDPGRAYEQYFGPGTRLTVT.

Of note for this clonotype: The junction does not match germline at one end; this may be a read error. The chain is built from TRBV11-2 and TRBJ2-1; 11 bases align to TRBD2. Germline values: CDR1 SGHAT, CDR2 FQNNGV. The CDR3 covers 14 residues. The CDR3: CASGLASGRNEQFF. The CDR3 nucleotides are TGTGCCAGCGGCTTAGCTAGCGGGAGGAATGAGCAGTTCTTC.

The V and J genes are TRBV27 and TRBJ2-1; D may be TRBD2 (6 bases). The CDR3 has 15 residues. From germline, CDR1 is MNHEY and CDR2 SMNVEV (reference sequence). V lost 2 bases and J 8 bases, leaving 16 bases between the germline ends. As DNA, the CDR3 is TGTGCCAGCAGTTTAAGGGCTCCCCGCGGGGATGAGCAGTTCTTC. Translation gives CASSLRAPRGDEQFF.

This clonotype was detected many times. The genes are TRBV7-2 and TRBJ2-7; 7 bases fit TRBD1. The CDR3 extends over 15 amino acids. Germline-derived CDR1 and CDR2 are SGHTA and FQGNSA. The J segment lost 2 bases and the V segment lost 4 bases, leaving 8 bases of the junction unmatched. The CDR3 DNA sequence: TGTGCCAGCAGCTCCCGGCAGGGGGTGACCTACGAGCAGTACTTC. It codes for CASSSRQGVTYEQYF.

The chain has TRBV6-5 and TRBJ1-5; 7 nucleotides align to TRBD1. With 1 base clipped from V and 5 bases from J, the junction kept 8 bases outside the gene matches. In germline, CDR1 is MNHEY, CDR2 SVGAGI. The CDR3 loop spans 16 amino acids. DNA for the CDR3: TGTGCCAGCAGTTACTTTGACAGGGACGTCGATCAGCCCCAGCATTTT. Its translation is CASSYFDRDVDQPQHF.

This clonotype was detected many times. V usage is TRBV10-3 and J usage is TRBJ2-7, with D perhaps being TRBD1 or TRBD2 (6 bases each). The germline V gene has CDR1 ENHRY and CDR2 SYGVKD. The V end lost 10 bases, the J end lost 5 bases, and 15 bases lay between the germline ends. The CDR3 is 12 amino acids. CDR3 DNA sequence: TGTGCCACCCACGGGGGCAGTGACGAGCAGTACTTC. This sequence encodes CATHGGSDEQYF.

This clonotype has a single count. The V gene is TRBV12-3 or TRBV12-4, the J gene TRBJ2-3; 10 nucleotides align to TRBD2. The CDR3 extends over 16 amino acids. The J segment lost 5 bases and the V segment lost 8 bases, leaving 13 bases of the junction unmatched. CDR3 sequence reads: CASGSPSGSNGDTQYF. The CDR3 nucleotides read TGTGCCAGCGGTTCCCCTAGCGGGAGCAATGGAGATACGCAGTATTTT.

This clonotype was seen more than once but under ten times. A much larger clonotype is one base distant, so this may be a read error. CDR3 coding DNA: TGTGCCAGCAGCTTATCGGAGGGACTAGCGGGAGTTGGCTCCTACGATGAGCAGTTCTTC. Amino acids: CASSLSEGLAGVGSYDEQFF. The V and J genes are TRBV7-9 and TRBJ2-1, with 14 bases lining up with TRBD2. The CDR3 consists of 20 residues. Germline loops: CDR1 SEHNR, CDR2 FQNEAQ (reference sequence).

As DNA, the CDR3 is TGTGCCAGCAGCTTCGCGGGACAGGGGGCAGATACGCAGTATTTT. It is translated as CASSFAGQGADTQYF. This chain uses TRBV7-2 with TRBJ2-3, with TRBD1 identical over 11 bases. Germline CDR1 is SGHTA and CDR2 is FQGNSA. The CDR3 totals 15 residues. Unmatched junction bases numbered 3, after V lost 3 bases and J lost 4 bases.

In its sample, this clonotype was seen a few times. The chain couples TRBV5-4 to TRBJ2-1; 13 bases are shared with TRBD2. CDR3 length: 18 amino acids. The trim removed 3 bases at V and 0 bases at J, leaving 6 bases unmatched. Germline V gene lookup returns CDR1 SGHNT and CDR2 YYREEE (reference sequence). The CDR3 here is CASSSGTSGTSSYNEQFF. In DNA, the CDR3 is TGTGCCAGCAGCTCAGGGACTAGCGGGACGAGCTCCTACAATGAGCAGTTCTTC.

This chain links TRBV11-2 with TRBJ2-2, with D perhaps matching TRBD1 (6 bases). Germline-derived CDR1 and CDR2 are SGHAT and FQNNGV. Deletions cut 5 bases from V and 6 bases from J, with 16 bases between. This CDR3 has 15 amino acids. CDR3 in amino acids: CASSPGHSASGELFF. Here the CDR3 DNA reads TGTGCCAGCAGCCCGGGACACTCGGCGTCCGGGGAGCTGTTTTTT.

This clonotype was detected only once. The chain carries TRBV5-6 and TRBJ1-1; 8 nucleotides match TRBD1. V dropped 3 bases and J dropped 1; count of bases not matched to a gene: 5. The length of the CDR3 is 15 residues. Germline V gene data show CDR1 as SGHDT and CDR2 as YYEEEE. This chain's CDR3 is CASSSTGATNTEAFF. The DNA for the CDR3 is TGTGCCAGCAGCTCGACAGGGGCGACGAACACTGAAGCTTTCTTT.